One sample yielded the 31 T cell receptor beta chains listed below, sequenced in a study of cytomegalovirus exposure and HLA in healthy donors. 60 Vbeta and 13 Jbeta primers were used in PCR. The assay was immunoSEQ multiplex PCR, and TCRdb's table has in-frame clones only and misses some. The sample consists of 110,000 or so clones, around 68% of them appearing once. What was sequenced was PBMCs. These receptors all come from a woman in her thirties or forties in good health and CMV-seropositive.

In its sample, this clone was seen a few times. V is TRBV6-1 and J is TRBJ2-5, with 11 positions matching TRBD1. The J call may be in error: the DNA end matches TRBJ2-7 better. The CDR3 is made up of 14 amino acids. Germline values: CDR1 MNHNS, CDR2 SASEGT. The CDR3 DNA follows: TGTGCCAGCAGTGACAGGACAGGGGGCGACGAGCAGTACTTC. Encoded protein: CASSDRTGGDEQYF.

This rearrangement joins TRBV5-1 to TRBJ1-2; D is possibly TRBD1 (5 bases). Germline V CDR1 and CDR2: SGHRS, YFSETQ. Trimming cost V 1 base and J 3 bases, with 13 bases left between them. The CDR3 runs 15 residues. The CDR3 here is CASSLRDPGDYGYTF. The CDR3, as DNA: TGCGCCAGCAGCTTGAGGGACCCGGGGGACTATGGCTACACCTTC.

Of note for this clone: The sample has other DNA sequences that encode this CDR3 too. CDR3 sequence reads: CASSPGQGKAFF. Here the CDR3 DNA reads TGCGCCAGCAGCCCTGGACAGGGGAAAGCTTTCTTT. The V call is TRBV5-1, the J call TRBJ1-1; 9 bases match TRBD1. Germline V gives CDR1 SGHRS, CDR2 YFSETQ. CDR3 length: 12 residues. V trimming: 4 bases; J trimming: 9 bases; junction bases outside the gene matches: 4. Together with reference TRBV5-1 and TRBJ1-1, the CDR3 gives the full variable domain: KAGVTQTPRYLIKTRGQQVTLSCSPISGHRSVSWYQQTPGQGLQFLFEYFSETQRNKGNFPGRFSGRQFSNSRSEMNVSTLELGDSALYLCASSPGQGKAFFGQGTRLTVV.

This clone came up a few times. This sequence joins TRBV5-1 and TRBJ1-6, with D possibly TRBD1 on 5 matching bases. The CDR3 is 15 residues long. V gave up 0 bases and J gave up 10 bases, with 14 bases separating them. The germline gives CDR1 SGHRS, CDR2 YFSETQ. CDR3 protein: CASSLVGAGESPLHF. CDR3 nucleotides: TGCGCCAGCAGCTTGGTTGGGGCTGGTGAATCACCCCTCCACTTT.

The CDR3 DNA sequence: TGCGCCAGCAGCCAAGAGTCTGCCGGGGCCGGGGAGCTGTTTTTT. This translates into CASSQESAGAGELFF. The gene calls are TRBV4-3 and TRBJ2-2; possible D gene TRBD2, 5 bases. This CDR3 region has 15 residues. The germline V gene has CDR1 LGHNA and CDR2 YSLEER. V was clipped by 0 bases and J by 6 bases, with 11 bases between them.

The genes are TRBV19 and TRBJ2-1, with TRBD2 matching over 10 bases. The ends lost 5 bases at V and 4 bases at J; junction bases unmatched: 5. CDR3 size: 15 residues. CDR1 LNHDA and CDR2 SQIVND come from the germline V gene (reference sequence). The CDR3 nucleotides read TGTGCCAGTAGTCCAACTAGCGGGGCATACAATGAGCAGTTCTTC. This encodes CASSPTSGAYNEQFF.

The V call is TRBV5-4, the J call TRBJ2-7; TRBD2 agrees at 11 bases. The V gene end was trimmed by 4 bases and the J gene end by 7 bases; junction bases not matched to a gene: 13. Germline V lookup: CDR1 SGHNT, CDR2 YYREEE (reference sequence). The CDR3 length is 16 residues. The CDR3 DNA sequence: TGTGCCAGCAGCGACCGGACTAGCGGGTTCTCCGGGGAGCAGTACTTC. Protein sequence: CASSDRTSGFSGEQYF.

The chain combines TRBV30 with TRBJ1-1; D uncertain. Germline V gene data show CDR1 as GTSNPN and CDR2 as SVGIG (reference sequence). The germline V and J ends were trimmed by 3 bases and 1 base, with 9 bases remaining between them. This CDR3 is built from 13 residues. CDR3 nucleotide sequence: TGTGCCTGGAGGCGGATGCAGAACACTGAAGCTTTCTTT. Protein sequence: CAWRRMQNTEAFF.

CDR3 sequence: CASSQGQGSVEAFF. Here the CDR3 DNA reads TGCGCCAGCAGCCAAGGGCAGGGATCTGTTGAAGCTTTCTTT. The rearrangement joins TRBV4-1 to TRBJ1-1; TRBD1 is a possible D gene (5 bases). The length of the CDR3 is 14 residues. Per the germline V gene, CDR1 is MGHRA and CDR2 is YSYEKL. Trimming pared 1 base from V and 7 bases from J, leaving 13 bases between.

In its sample, this clone was seen once. The chain couples TRBV10-2 to TRBJ1-2; D call uncertain. The V end was cut by 6 bases, the J end by 5 bases, with 13 bases between. CDR1 is WSHSY and CDR2 is SAAADI in the germline V gene. There are 13 residues in the CDR3. CDR3 loop: CASSPELRYGYTF. CDR3 sequence (DNA): TGCGCCAGCAGCCCCGAGTTGAGGTATGGCTACACCTTC.

Only one count was recorded for this clone. The chain couples TRBV7-2 to TRBJ2-2; D remains ambiguous. This CDR3 has 14 amino acids. Trimming took off 1 base at V and 2 bases at J, with 5 bases between the two ends. Germline V gene lookup returns CDR1 SGHTA and CDR2 FQGNSA. The CDR3 loop reads CASSLVINTGELFF. The CDR3 DNA reads as TGTGCCAGCAGCTTAGTTATCAACACCGGGGAGCTGTTTTTT.

The chain links TRBV5-1 to TRBJ2-3; 13 bases match TRBD2. This CDR3 has 18 residues. Per the germline V gene, CDR1 is SGHRS and CDR2 is YFSETQ. The V gene end was trimmed by 1 base and the J gene end by 6 bases; junction bases not matched to a gene: 11. Here the CDR3 reads CASSLTSGRVLQVDTQYF. CDR3 nucleotides: TGCGCCAGCAGCTTGACTAGCGGGAGGGTACTTCAAGTCGATACGCAGTATTTT.

The chain has TRBV28 and TRBJ2-1; TRBD2 agrees at 7 bases. The germline V gene has CDR1 MDHEN and CDR2 SYDVKM. Unmatched junction bases numbered 13, after V lost 9 bases and J lost 5 bases. CDR3 length equals 15 residues. Here the CDR3 reads CASGGGLWTNNEQFF. CDR3 nucleotides: TGTGCCAGTGGGGGGGGACTATGGACCAACAATGAGCAGTTCTTC.

The CDR3 DNA reads TGCGCCAGCAGACAGGGACCGGACACAGATACGCAGTATTTT. Amino acid sequence: CASRQGPDTDTQYF. The chain couples TRBV5-1 to TRBJ2-3, with a possible D match to TRBD1 (6 bases). The CDR3 has 14 amino acids. Trimming pared 5 bases from V and 2 bases from J, leaving 12 bases between. CDR1 is SGHRS and CDR2 is YFSETQ in the germline V gene.

The table lists this clone with a count of one. V and J are TRBV18 and TRBJ2-7, with 12 positions matching TRBD1. Germline loops: CDR1 KGHSH, CDR2 LQKENI. The CDR3 runs to 17 residues. J gave up 6 bases and V 1 base, and 10 bases lay outside the gene matches. For the CDR3, the DNA is TGTGCCAGCTCACCACTTCCGCCGGGACAGGGGGCGGGCGAGCAGTACTTC. Its translation: CASSPLPPGQGAGEQYF. The full variable domain, rest sourced from reference TRBV18 and TRBJ2-7, is NAGVMQNPRHLVRRRGQEARLRCSPMKGHSHVYWYRQLPEEGLKFMVYLQKENIIDESGMPKERFSAEFPKEGPSILRIQQVVRGDSAAYFCASSPLPPGQGAGEQYFGPGTRLTVT.

The chain couples TRBV18 to TRBJ1-1; 7 bases match TRBD1. Unmatched junction bases numbered 10, after V lost 4 bases and J lost 11 bases. From germline, CDR1 is KGHSH and CDR2 LQKENI. CDR3 length: 13 amino acids. CDR3 DNA sequence: TGTGCCAGCTCACTAACGGACAGCAGGGGGGCTTTCTTT. Amino acid sequence: CASSLTDSRGAFF.

This clone showed up just once. The chain has TRBV5-1 and TRBJ2-7; 8 bases are a match to TRBD2. Trimming took 5 bases from V and 2 from J; bases not matched to a gene: 6. The length of the CDR3 is 14 residues. The germline V gene has CDR1 SGHRS and CDR2 YFSETQ. This chain's CDR3 is CASRDLSGTYEQYF. The CDR3 bases are TGCGCCAGCAGGGATCTTAGCGGGACCTACGAGCAGTACTTC.

The CDR3, as DNA: TGTGCCAGCACCATCGGACAGGACCCCTCCTACGAGCAGTACTTC. Amino acids: CASTIGQDPSYEQYF. The V call is TRBV7-2, the J call TRBJ2-7; the match to TRBD1 covers 7 bases. Germline V lookup: CDR1 SGHTA, CDR2 FQGNSA. The CDR3 runs to 15 residues. Trimming removed 7 bases from V and 0 bases from J; junction bases left unmatched: 9. The entire variable domain, with the rest obtained from reference TRBV7-2 and TRBJ2-7, is as follows: GAGVSQSPSNKVTEKGKDVELRCDPISGHTALYWYRQSLGQGLEFLIYFQGNSAPDKSGLPSDRFSAERTGGSVSTLTIQRTQQEDSAVYLCASTIGQDPSYEQYFGPGTRLTVT.

This clone has just a few counts. The rearrangement uses TRBV7-8 and TRBJ1-2; no definite D call. This CDR3 is 13 amino acids long. Between the trimmed V and J ends, which lost 4 bases and 3 bases, there was a span of 9 bases. From germline, CDR1 is SGHVS and CDR2 FQNEAQ. CDR3 nucleotides: TGTGCCAGCAGCTACCGGGATCACTATGGCTACACCTTC. This translates into CASSYRDHYGYTF.

J is TRBJ2-1 and V is TRBV7-3; 10 bases map to TRBD2. CDR1 and CDR2 from the germline V gene are SGHTA and FQGTGA. CDR3 length: 15 residues. The V and J ends lost 2 bases and 10 bases, in that order; junction bases with no gene match: 8. This CDR3 reads CASSLRASGGGEQFF. DNA of the CDR3: TGTGCCAGCAGCTTACGAGCTAGCGGGGGTGGGGAGCAGTTCTTC.

The chain joins TRBV6-1 to TRBJ2-1; D perhaps matches TRBD1 (5 bases). Deletions cut 4 bases from V and 3 bases from J, with 7 bases between. Germline V CDR1 and CDR2: MNHNS, SASEGT. The CDR3 length is 13 residues. CDR3 loop: CASSGQNYNEQFF. The CDR3 bases are TGTGCCAGCAGTGGACAGAACTACAATGAGCAGTTCTTC.

To note about this clone: Given the absence of the conserved phenylalanine or tryptophan at the CDR3 end, a read error is likely. The chain joins TRBV4-3 to TRBJ2-7; 10 nucleotides agree with TRBD1. Germline V gene lookup returns CDR1 LGHNA and CDR2 YSLEER. This CDR3 has 15 amino acids. V lost 4 bases to trimming and J lost 4 bases; unmatched junction nucleotides: 7. The CDR3 bases are TGCGCCAGCAGCCGATCCTCGGGACAGGGGTACGAGCAGTACCTC. Translated: CASSRSSGQGYEQYL.

V usage is TRBV27 and J usage is TRBJ1-2; no clear D. The CDR3 has 14 amino acids. Trimming cost V 7 bases and J 5 bases, with 17 bases left between them. CDR1 MNHEY and CDR2 SMNVEV come from the germline V gene (reference sequence). The CDR3 region is CASTPMGRDYGYTF. The CDR3 DNA reads TGTGCCAGCACCCCCATGGGGAGGGATTATGGCTACACCTTC.

The chain couples TRBV2 to TRBJ2-1, with TRBD2 matching over 12 bases. Germline CDR1 reads SNHLY; CDR2 reads FYNNEI. The ends lost 5 bases at V and 7 bases at J; junction bases unmatched: 6. This CDR3 has 15 amino acids. CDR3 coding DNA: TGTGCCAGCAGTCTAGCGGGGGGGGCCCAGAATGAGCAGTTCTTC. Translating it yields CASSLAGGAQNEQFF. Variable domain in full (rest from reference TRBV2 and TRBJ2-1): EPEVTQTPSHQVTQMGQEVILRCVPISNHLYFYWYRQILGQKVEFLVSFYNNEISEKSEIFDDQFSVERPDGSNFTLKIRSTKLEDSAMYFCASSLAGGAQNEQFFGPGTRLTVL.

This clone was found once. The V call is TRBV4-1, the J call TRBJ1-1, with D possibly being TRBD1 (6 bases). The CDR3 is made up of 15 amino acids. V lost 1 base, J lost 1 base, and 10 bases lay in between. Germline V CDR1 and CDR2: MGHRA, YSYEKL. The CDR3 protein is CASSQGEDRNTEAFF. The DNA for the CDR3 is TGCGCCAGCAGCCAAGGTGAGGACAGGAACACTGAAGCTTTCTTT.

The chain joins TRBV2 to TRBJ2-1; 10 bases align to TRBD1. Trimming removed 7 bases from V and 9 bases from J; junction bases left unmatched: 6. Germline V gene data show CDR1 as SNHLY and CDR2 as FYNNEI. The CDR3 is 13 residues long. The CDR3: CASNGQGGSEQFF. The DNA for the CDR3 is TGTGCCAGCAACGGACAGGGGGGCAGTGAGCAGTTCTTC. The variable domain in full, completed from reference TRBV2 and TRBJ2-1, reads EPEVTQTPSHQVTQMGQEVILRCVPISNHLYFYWYRQILGQKVEFLVSFYNNEISEKSEIFDDQFSVERPDGSNFTLKIRSTKLEDSAMYFCASNGQGGSEQFFGPGTRLTVL.

The gene calls are TRBV19 and TRBJ1-5, with 9 bases matching TRBD1. V lost 8 bases, J lost 7 bases, and 6 bases stayed unmatched. This CDR3 contains 13 residues. Germline CDR1 reads LNHDA; CDR2 reads SQIVND (reference sequence). CDR3 sequence reads: CASGTGKMQPQHF. Here the CDR3 DNA reads TGTGCCAGTGGGACAGGGAAAATGCAGCCCCAGCATTTT.

The rearrangement joins TRBV6-1 to TRBJ1-3; D remains ambiguous. The CDR3 consists of 11 residues. Deletions cut 8 bases from V and 2 bases from J, with 4 bases between. Per germline, CDR1 MNHNS and CDR2 SASEGT. CDR3 sequence reads: CASSAGNTIYF. The CDR3 DNA follows: TGTGCCAGCTCGGCTGGAAACACCATATATTTT.

The chain recombines TRBV7-2 with TRBJ1-1, with 7 bases identical to TRBD1. Germline V gene data show CDR1 as SGHTA and CDR2 as FQGNSA. The length of the CDR3 is 13 residues. V was pared by 7 bases and J by 1 base, with 3 bases of the junction left unmatched. Written as DNA, the CDR3 is TGTGCCAGCACCAGGACAGGGAACACTGAAGCTTTCTTT. Translation gives CASTRTGNTEAFF.

This clone was found a few times. The V and J genes are TRBV27 and TRBJ1-6; possible D gene TRBD1, 6 bases. V gave up 0 bases and J gave up 10 bases, with 10 bases separating them. This CDR3 has 14 residues. Germline CDR1 and CDR2: MNHEY and SMNVEV (reference sequence). As DNA, the CDR3 is TGTGCCAGCAGTTTATCTCCAGGGGAATCACCCCTCCACTTT. Its protein is CASSLSPGESPLHF.

V gene TRBV6-6 combines with J gene TRBJ2-6; D call uncertain. Germline V gives CDR1 MNHNY, CDR2 SVGAGI (reference sequence). The germline V and J ends were trimmed by 5 bases and 2 bases, with 10 bases remaining between them. The CDR3 consists of 15 residues. The CDR3 region is CASSPARPGANVLTF. The CDR3 bases are TGTGCCAGCAGTCCTGCGCGGCCTGGGGCCAACGTCCTGACTTTC.